One sample yielded the 9 T cell receptor beta chains listed below, sequenced in a study of T-cell memory formation after mild COVID-19. From the 5' RACE reads, TCRdb called clonotypes with MiXCR, one entry per CDR3 protein. The sample gives approximately 260,000 distinct CDR3 sequences, roughly 17% of which show up once; 22% is in the top ten. The sample consisted of PBMCs or a T cell subset sorted from them (not recorded which). Receptor source: a man aged 18 to 30 who had mild COVID-19 (a few samples of this study predate the infection). Cell type and time point are not known.

The rearrangement joins TRBV6-6 to TRBJ2-3; 13 bases are shared with TRBD2. Germline V gene lookup returns CDR1 MNHNY and CDR2 SVGAGI (reference sequence). This CDR3 is 16 amino acids long. Germline trimming cut 8 bases from V and 2 bases from J; bases unmatched to any gene: 7. CDR3 protein: CASGTSGGAFTDTQYF. CDR3 DNA sequence: TGTGCCAGCGGTACTAGCGGGGGGGCCTTCACAGATACGCAGTATTTT.

This sequence joins TRBV6-6 and TRBJ2-7, with 8 bases fitting TRBD2. This CDR3 has 14 amino acids. Per the germline V gene, CDR1 is MNHNY and CDR2 is SVGAGI (reference sequence). Unmatched junction bases numbered 3, after V lost 2 bases and J lost 3 bases. CDR3 nucleotide sequence: TGTGCCAGCAGTTACCTTGGGACTAGCTACGAGCAGTACGTC. Protein sequence: CASSYLGTSYEQYV.

This clonotype was seen only a few times. V gene TRBV7-2 combines with J gene TRBJ1-2, with D unclear. Trimming removed 5 bases from V and 0 bases from J, with 10 bases in between. The germline V gene encodes CDR1 SGHTA and CDR2 FQGNSA. The CDR3 has 14 amino acids. The DNA of the CDR3 is TGTGCCAGCAGCCCGCAGCGTTCTAACTATGGCTACACCTTC. This encodes CASSPQRSNYGYTF.

This clonotype was seen more than once but under ten times. The chain carries TRBV7-8 and TRBJ2-3; D is uncertain. V gave up 3 bases and J gave up 5 bases, with 12 bases separating them. The CDR3 has 14 amino acids. Germline CDR1 SGHVS, CDR2 FQNEAQ. CDR3 sequence (DNA): TGTGCCAGCAGCTTGGCTACGACGGGAGATACGCAGTATTTT. It is translated as CASSLATTGDTQYF.

This clonotype has just a few counts. This chain connects TRBV4-3 to TRBJ2-3; D is perhaps TRBD1 or TRBD2 (6 bases each). Trimming removed 3 bases at V and 2 bases at J, with 15 bases between. The CDR3 totals 16 residues. Germline V lookup: CDR1 LGHNA, CDR2 YSLEER. The CDR3 region has the DNA TGCGCCAGCAGCCACGGGGGCGCCACAAACACAGATACGCAGTATTTT. Amino acids: CASSHGGATNTDTQYF.

This sequence joins TRBV10-3 and TRBJ2-5; weak D call: TRBD2 (6 bases). Germline-derived CDR1 and CDR2 are ENHRY and SYGVKD. This CDR3 region has 14 residues. V was trimmed by 6 bases and J by 0 bases, leaving 11 bases between them. For the CDR3, the DNA is TGTGCCATCAGCCCGGGCGGGGACCAAGAGACCCAGTACTTC. It translates to CAISPGGDQETQYF.

V and J are TRBV4-1 and TRBJ1-2; the match to TRBD1 covers 8 bases. In germline, CDR1 is MGHRA, CDR2 YSYEKL. The CDR3 sequence is 15 residues long. Trimming cost V 4 bases and J 5 bases; bases outside gene matches: 9. CDR3 amino acids: CASSPDRGRGYGYTF. In DNA, the CDR3 is TGCGCCAGCAGCCCTGACAGGGGAAGGGGTTATGGCTACACCTTC.

This clonotype has only a few counts. The chain couples TRBV10-3 to TRBJ1-4; no clear D gene. Germline lookup yields CDR1 ENHRY and CDR2 SYGVKD. The CDR3 sequence is 13 residues long. V shed 4 bases and J shed 7 bases, with 10 bases lying between them. Here the CDR3 DNA reads TGTGCCATCAGTGTTGAGCGATCTGAAAAACTGTTTTTT. It yields the protein CAISVERSEKLFF.

CDR3 protein: CATSGETGVGETQYF. DNA for the CDR3: TGTGCCACCAGTGGAGAGACAGGGGTCGGAGAGACCCAGTACTTC. V gene TRBV24-1 combines with J gene TRBJ2-5; 8 nucleotides line up with TRBD1. The CDR3 loop spans 15 amino acids. Trimming took 5 bases from V and 4 from J; bases not matched to a gene: 8. Germline loops: CDR1 KGHDR, CDR2 SFDVKD.